This T cell receptor beta chain stems from a study of blood T cell repertoires in COVID-19. The CDR3 totals 15 residues. Trimming pared 0 bases from V and 0 bases from J, leaving 7 bases between. Germline CDR1 SGHDT, CDR2 YYEEEE. Libraries were prepared by immunoSEQ multiplex PCR; TCRdb keeps only in-frame clonotypes and omits some of them. The sample shows some 140,000 clones, 77% of them seen only once. The sample comprised peripheral blood. The TCR originated in an older man with acute or convalescent COVID-19. The rearrangement joins TRBV5-6 to TRBJ1-5; D remains unclear. As DNA, the CDR3 is TGTGCCAGCAGCTTGGGCGGAAATAGCAATCAGCCCCAGCATTTT. Translated, it gives CASSLGGNSNQPQHF.